A selection of T cell receptor beta chains follows, all from one sample in a study of blood T cell repertoires in COVID-19. Data came from immunoSEQ multiplex PCR; TCRdb stores just in-frame clones and leaves some out. The table includes a few hundred thousand clones, 85% to 90% detected once. The sample consisted of PBMCs or T cells enriched from blood (not recorded which). The receptors here all came from a woman between 45 and 60 years old who had recovered from COVID-19. The CDR3 runs from the conserved cysteine through the conserved F or W. The D gene is left open where the match is weak. Expanded clones are given a class, and other clones once, few, many or no size at all.

J gene,clone size,D gene,V gene,CDR3 DNA,CDR3 protein
TRBJ2-3,NA,TRBD2,TRBV30,TGTGCCTGGAGTGGGATAGCGGGGGCCGGGGGAGATACGCAGTATTTT,CAWSGIAGAGGDTQYF
TRBJ1-2,NA,TRBD1,TRBV3-1/TRBV3-2,TGTGCCAGCAGCAAGGACAGGGGCTATGGCTACACCTTC,CASSKDRGYGYTF
TRBJ1-2,NA,NA,TRBV6-5,TGTGCCAGCACCCCAGTATTACAGGGACCTGGCTACACCTTC,CASTPVLQGPGYTF
TRBJ2-7,NA,NA,TRBV6-2/TRBV6-3,TGTGCCAGCAGTTACTCGGACAGCGACTACGAGCAGTACTTC,CASSYSDSDYEQYF
TRBJ1-2,NA,NA,TRBV18,TGTGCCAGCTCACCAGGGATGGGGGCCTATGGCTACACCTTC,CASSPGMGAYGYTF
TRBJ1-2,NA,NA,TRBV7-9,TGTGCCAGCAGCTTAGATCGTCCCCCCGGCTACACCTTC,CASSLDRPPGYTF
TRBJ2-2,once,NA,TRBV12-3/TRBV12-4,TGTGCCAGCAGCCGCCCAGGCACCGGGGAGCTGTTTTTT,CASSRPGTGELFF
TRBJ1-5,NA,NA,TRBV30,TGTGCCTGGAGTGAAGGCGGTACTAGCAATCAGCCCCAGCATTTT,CAWSEGGTSNQPQHF
TRBJ1-2,NA,NA,TRBV2,TGTGCCAGCAGTCTCGGACAGACAACCTATGGCTACACCTTC,CASSLGQTTYGYTF
TRBJ1-4,NA,NA,TRBV14,TGTGCCAGCAGCCAATACCCTTCTATGGCAACTAATGAAAAACTGTTTTTT,CASSQYPSMATNEKLFF
TRBJ1-6,NA,NA,TRBV7-2,TGTGCCAGCAGCCCCGTCGGGGACACTGGGGTTGGTGGTGATTCACCCCTCCACTTT,CASSPVGDTGVGGDSPLHF
TRBJ2-2,few,TRBD1,TRBV11-3,TGTGCCAGCAGCCCTGGAGGGACAGGGCATTCTACCGGGGAGCTGTTTTTT,CASSPGGTGHSTGELFF
TRBJ2-7,NA,NA,TRBV6-2/TRBV6-3,TGTGCCAGCAGCCCCCCAGGATACGAGCAGTACTTC,CASSPPGYEQYF
TRBJ1-1,NA,NA,TRBV6-5,TGTGCCAGCAACCGACGGGACACCCCCACTGAAGCTTTCTTT,CASNRRDTPTEAFF
TRBJ1-1,NA,NA,TRBV4-1,TGCGCCAGCAGCCAAGACGGTTTGTACCGAACAGGGATTTACACTGAAGCTTTCTTT,CASSQDGLYRTGIYTEAFF
TRBJ2-7,NA,TRBD2,TRBV28,TGTGCCAGCAGTTTTGCGGGGGGCCGGCAGTACTTC,CASSFAGGRQYF
TRBJ1-2,NA,NA,TRBV7-2,TGTGCCAGCAGCTTAGGAGGGGGCTATGGCTACACCTTC,CASSLGGGYGYTF
TRBJ2-2,NA,NA,TRBV7-2,TGTGCCAGCAGCTTACAGACTACCCCGAACACCGGGGAGCTGTTTTTT,CASSLQTTPNTGELFF
TRBJ1-3,NA,NA,TRBV5-1,TGCGCCAGCAGCCCCTCCGGAAACACCATATATTTT,CASSPSGNTIYF
TRBJ1-6,few,NA,TRBV5-6,TGTGCCAGCAGCCGAGGATCGGCCTCCTATAATTCACCCCTCCACTTT,CASSRGSASYNSPLHF
TRBJ1-1,NA,NA,TRBV2,TGTGCCAGCAGTTTGCGGACTGCTAACCTGAACACTGAAGCTTTCTTT,CASSLRTANLNTEAFF
TRBJ1-1,once,NA,TRBV2,TGTGCCAGCAGCGGACATAATGAAGCTTTCTTT,CASSGHNEAFF
TRBJ2-5,NA,NA,TRBV2,TGTGCCAGCAGTGCCCCAAGGGGAGAGACCCAGTACTTC,CASSAPRGETQYF
TRBJ2-2,NA,NA,TRBV19,TGTGCCAGTAGTACCAGGGTCGGCACCGGGGAGCTGTTTTTT,CASSTRVGTGELFF
TRBJ1-4,few,TRBD1,TRBV4-1,TGCGCCAGCAGTCCGGGACAGGGAAGAGAAAAACTGTTTTTT,CASSPGQGREKLFF
TRBJ1-1,NA,TRBD1,TRBV5-1,TGCGCCAGCACGGACATTGGGACAGCCACTGAAGCTTTCTTT,CASTDIGTATEAFF
TRBJ2-2,NA,NA,TRBV2,TGTGCCAGCAGTGGTGACTCTCTAAACACCGGGGAGCTGTTTTTT,CASSGDSLNTGELFF
TRBJ1-4,NA,NA,TRBV28,TGTGCCAGCAGAAAAACGAGGGGGTCCGAAAAACTGTTTTTT,CASRKTRGSEKLFF
TRBJ2-3,NA,NA,TRBV6-5,TGTGCCAGCAGTTTATCAGGATACACGAGCACAGATACGCAGTATTTT,CASSLSGYTSTDTQYF
TRBJ2-5,NA,NA,TRBV5-1,TGCGCCAGCAGCTTGGAATCCGGGGTAGAGACCCAGTACTTC,CASSLESGVETQYF
TRBJ2-5,NA,TRBD2,TRBV27,TGTGCCAGCGGATCAAAGACTAGCCGGCAAGAGACCCAGTACTTC,CASGSKTSRQETQYF
TRBJ2-5,NA,NA,TRBV10-3,TGTGCCATCAGTGAGTCGACCGGGGTCGAGACCCAGTACTTC,CAISESTGVETQYF
TRBJ2-5,once,TRBD2,TRBV7-2,TGTGCCAGCAGCTTAGCCAGCGGGGGGCAGACCCAGTACTTC,CASSLASGGQTQYF
TRBJ1-1,once,NA,TRBV9,TGTGCCAGCAGCGTTATGGGAGGGAACACTGAAGCTTTCTTT,CASSVMGGNTEAFF
TRBJ1-2,NA,NA,TRBV29-1,TGCAGCGTTCTCTTGGCTTACTATGGCTACACCTTC,CSVLLAYYGYTF
TRBJ2-7,NA,NA,TRBV30,TGTGCCTGGAGTGCCAGACTAGGGAAGCTGAATTTCTACGAGCAGTACTTC,CAWSARLGKLNFYEQYF
TRBJ1-1,NA,TRBD1,TRBV7-2,TGTGCCAGCAGGGACAGGGACCGGGGAGACACTGAAGCTTTCTTT,CASRDRDRGDTEAFF
TRBJ1-5,NA,TRBD1,TRBV15,TGTGCCACCAGCGCGACAGGGGGCGAACAGCCCCAGCATTTT,CATSATGGEQPQHF
TRBJ2-7,NA,NA,TRBV6-5,TGTGCCAGCAGTTACTCGATGGCTGCCGAAATGTACGAGCAGTACTTC,CASSYSMAAEMYEQYF
TRBJ2-7,once,NA,TRBV28,TGTGCCAGCAGTCTTCCGCTTCCGGGCTACGAGCAGTACTTC,CASSLPLPGYEQYF
TRBJ1-6,NA,NA,TRBV24-1,TGTGCCACCAGTGATTCTAGCCTTAATTCACCCCTCCACTTT,CATSDSSLNSPLHF
TRBJ2-2,NA,NA,TRBV11-2,TGTGCCAGCAGCAAGGCGGCGCCCGGGGAGCTGTTTTTT,CASSKAAPGELFF
TRBJ1-1,NA,TRBD1,TRBV19,TGTGCCAGTAGTAAAGGGACAGTCTCGGGGTTGAACACTGAAGCTTTCTTT,CASSKGTVSGLNTEAFF
TRBJ1-5,NA,TRBD1,TRBV19,TGTGCCAGTAGTATGGTCGGACAGGGAGGTCAGCCCCAGCATTTT,CASSMVGQGGQPQHF
TRBJ1-4,NA,TRBD1,TRBV28,TGTGCCAGCAGTTTTGACGGCACAGGGGGAACCTATCGGGAAAAACTGTTTTTT,CASSFDGTGGTYREKLFF
TRBJ1-5,NA,TRBD1,TRBV15,TGTGCCACAGGGCAGGGGGTTGTCAGTCAGCCCCAGCATTTT,CATGQGVVSQPQHF
TRBJ1-5,NA,TRBD1,TRBV5-6,TGTGCCAGCAGCTTCCAGGACAGGGAGGATCAGCCCCAGCATTTT,CASSFQDREDQPQHF
TRBJ2-3,once,NA,TRBV24-1,TGTGCCACCAGTGAGGGGGGGCGGCTACAGGATACGCAGTATTTT,CATSEGGRLQDTQYF
TRBJ2-1,once,NA,TRBV14,TGTGCCAGCAGCCTGGCAGGGGGGCCCTACAATGAGCAGTTCTTC,CASSLAGGPYNEQFF